The clone carrying this T cell receptor (beta chain) was recorded many times. Antigen unknown. CDR3 length equals 17 residues. V was shortened by 0 bases and J by 1 base, with 16 bases between the two germline ends. Germline CDR1 reads DFQATT; CDR2 reads SNEGSKA (reference sequence). These data belong to a study of response to subunit inactivated influenza vaccine. Study conclusions and caveats: Authors suggested that a seasonal influenza vaccination recruits few new T cells each time.

TCRdb fed the RT-PCR reads into MiXCR, producing one record per CDR3 protein. The table lists about half a million distinct CDR3 sequences, under 9% of them singletons, with 13% in the top ten. The TCR was taken from a man between 50 and 69 years old who received an inactivated influenza vaccine. Source: PBMCs from blood, taken around 25 months after vaccination. This chain uses TRBV20-1 with TRBJ2-1, with unresolved D. CDR3 in DNA: TGCAGTGCTAGAGATCCTCGGAAAATACGGTCCTACAATGAGCAGTTCTTC. It encodes CSARDPRKIRSYNEQFF.